This TCR beta chain was obtained from a study of blood T cell repertoires in COVID-19. Study-wide background: Samples of COVID-19 (acute and convalescent) were obtained from the United States, Italy and Spain.

Original analysis: Amplification of reference gene primers provided the estimated nucleated cell counts. The repertoire was sequenced with immunoSEQ multiplex PCR; TCRdb's copy has only in-frame clones and lacks some. For V, J and clone size, that table is used; D and trimming come from the DNA. Among about 250,000 clones listed, around nine tenths were seen once. The germline gives CDR1 SGDLS, CDR2 YYNGEE. The V gene end was trimmed by 3 bases and the J gene end by 0 bases; junction bases not matched to a gene: 0. This CDR3 has 14 residues. The specimen was peripheral blood. The chain carries TRBV9 and TRBJ1-2; 9 nucleotides line up with TRBD1. The source is a woman aged 55-70 years who had recovered from COVID-19. The CDR3: CASSGQGANYGYTF. DNA for the CDR3: TGTGCCAGCAGCGGACAGGGGGCTAACTATGGCTACACCTTC.